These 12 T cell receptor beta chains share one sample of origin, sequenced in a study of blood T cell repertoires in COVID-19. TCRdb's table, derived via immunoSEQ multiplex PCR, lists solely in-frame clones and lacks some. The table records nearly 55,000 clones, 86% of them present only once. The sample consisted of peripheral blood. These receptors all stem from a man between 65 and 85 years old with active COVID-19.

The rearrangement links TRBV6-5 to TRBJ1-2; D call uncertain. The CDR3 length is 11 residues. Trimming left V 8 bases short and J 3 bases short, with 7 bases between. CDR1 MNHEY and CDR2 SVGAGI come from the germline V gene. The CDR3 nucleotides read TGTGCCAGCGGGCGGGACTATGGCTACACCTTC. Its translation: CASGRDYGYTF.

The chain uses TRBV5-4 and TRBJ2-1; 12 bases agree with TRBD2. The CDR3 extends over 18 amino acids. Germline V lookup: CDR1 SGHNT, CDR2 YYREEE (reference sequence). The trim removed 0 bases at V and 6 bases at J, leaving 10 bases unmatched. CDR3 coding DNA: TGTGCCAGCAGCTTGGCCGTGCTAGCGGGGGGGCCTCGCAATGAGCAGTTCTTC. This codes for CASSLAVLAGGPRNEQFF.

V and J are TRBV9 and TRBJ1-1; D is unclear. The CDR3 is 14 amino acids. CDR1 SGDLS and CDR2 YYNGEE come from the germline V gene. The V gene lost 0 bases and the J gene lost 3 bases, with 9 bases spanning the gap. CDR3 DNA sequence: TGTGCCAGCAGCGTAGTTCCAGGTTACACTGAAGCTTTCTTT. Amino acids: CASSVVPGYTEAFF.

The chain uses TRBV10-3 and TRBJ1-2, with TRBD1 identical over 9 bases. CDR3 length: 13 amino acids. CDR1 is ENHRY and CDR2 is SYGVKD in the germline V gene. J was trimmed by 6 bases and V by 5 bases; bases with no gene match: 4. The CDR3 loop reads CAISSDRGDGYTF. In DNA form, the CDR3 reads TGTGCCATCAGTTCTGACAGGGGGGATGGCTACACCTTC.

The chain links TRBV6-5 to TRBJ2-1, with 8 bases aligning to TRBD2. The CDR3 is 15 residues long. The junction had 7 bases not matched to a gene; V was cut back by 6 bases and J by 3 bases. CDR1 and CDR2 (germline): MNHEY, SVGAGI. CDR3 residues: CASSQKRELYNEQFF. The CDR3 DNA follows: TGTGCCAGCAGCCAGAAGCGGGAGCTCTACAATGAGCAGTTCTTC.

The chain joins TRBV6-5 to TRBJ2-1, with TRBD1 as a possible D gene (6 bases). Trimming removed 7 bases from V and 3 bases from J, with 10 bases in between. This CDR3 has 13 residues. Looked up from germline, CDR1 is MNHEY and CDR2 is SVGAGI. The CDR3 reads CASTRDNYNEQFF. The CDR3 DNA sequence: TGTGCCAGCACAAGGGACAACTACAATGAGCAGTTCTTC.

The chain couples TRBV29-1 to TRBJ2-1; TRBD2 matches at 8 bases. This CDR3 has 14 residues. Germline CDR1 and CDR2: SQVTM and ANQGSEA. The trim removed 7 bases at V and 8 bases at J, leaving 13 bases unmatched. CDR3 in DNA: TGCAGCGCCGGGCGGGGGGCTGAGTTCCATGAGCAGTTCTTC. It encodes CSAGRGAEFHEQFF.

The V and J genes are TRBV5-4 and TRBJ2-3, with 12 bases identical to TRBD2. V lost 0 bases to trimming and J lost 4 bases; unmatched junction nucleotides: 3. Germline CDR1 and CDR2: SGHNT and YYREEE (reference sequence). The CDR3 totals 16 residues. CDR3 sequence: CASSLALAGGPDTQYF. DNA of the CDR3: TGTGCCAGCAGCTTGGCCCTAGCGGGGGGGCCAGATACGCAGTATTTT.

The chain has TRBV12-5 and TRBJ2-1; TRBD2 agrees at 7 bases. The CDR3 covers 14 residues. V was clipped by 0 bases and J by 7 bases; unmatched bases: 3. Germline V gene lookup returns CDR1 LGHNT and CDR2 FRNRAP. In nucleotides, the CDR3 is TGTGCTAGTGGTTTGGTCTCCGGGGGGAATGAGCAGTTCTTC. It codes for CASGLVSGGNEQFF.

In DNA form, the CDR3 reads TGTGCCAGCAGCGAGGGACAGAACACTGAAGCTTTCTTT. Its translation is CASSEGQNTEAFF. The rearrangement uses TRBV5-6 and TRBJ1-1; D is perhaps TRBD1 (6 bases). The germline V and J ends were trimmed by 4 bases and 1 base, with 8 bases remaining between them. Germline assignment: CDR1 SGHDT and CDR2 YYEEEE. The CDR3 is made up of 13 amino acids.

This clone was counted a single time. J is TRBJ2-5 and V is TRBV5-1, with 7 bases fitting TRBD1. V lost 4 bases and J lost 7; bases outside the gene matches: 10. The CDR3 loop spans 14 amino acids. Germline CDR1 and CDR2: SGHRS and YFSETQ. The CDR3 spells CASSITGVYATQYF. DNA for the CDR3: TGCGCCAGCAGCATCACAGGGGTATACGCGACCCAGTACTTC.

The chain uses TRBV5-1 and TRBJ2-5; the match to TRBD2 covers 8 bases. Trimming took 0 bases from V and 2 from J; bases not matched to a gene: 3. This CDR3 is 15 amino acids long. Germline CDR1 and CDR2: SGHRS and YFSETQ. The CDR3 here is CASSLGSGVQETQYF. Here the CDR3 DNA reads TGCGCCAGCAGCTTGGGTAGCGGGGTTCAAGAGACCCAGTACTTC.